One sample yielded the 9 T cell receptor beta chains listed below, sequenced in a study of blood T cells in healthy people across ages. Primed by a sample-barcoded 5' primer and a J-beta primer mix, a second PCR proceeded for about 6 to 12 cycles. Via MiXCR, TCRdb re-called the 5' RACE reads, giving one row per CDR3 protein. The data contain almost 300,000 distinct CDR3 sequences, around 27% of them singletons. The specimen was blood. All receptors come from a woman aged 70-85 years in good health.

The chain joins TRBV20-1 to TRBJ1-1; D is uncertain. The V end lost 5 bases, the J end lost 1 base, and 17 bases lay between the germline ends. The CDR3 runs to 15 residues. Germline assignment: CDR1 DFQATT and CDR2 SNEGSKA (reference sequence). Here the CDR3 DNA reads TGCAGTGCTCTTCGCCGGGATTCCCGGAACACTGAAGCTTTCTTT. Translation gives CSALRRDSRNTEAFF.

At least ten counts were recorded for this clonotype. The chain uses TRBV28 and TRBJ2-1; D uncertain. The germline V and J ends were trimmed by 3 bases and 6 bases, with 6 bases remaining between them. The CDR3 sequence is 12 residues long. Germline V gene lookup returns CDR1 MDHEN and CDR2 SYDVKM. The CDR3 region has the DNA TGTGCCAGCAGTTTTTCGCCCAATGAGCAGTTCTTC. Its protein product is CASSFSPNEQFF.

This clonotype showed up just a few times. This rearrangement joins TRBV20-1 to TRBJ1-5; D is perhaps TRBD1 (5 bases). V was trimmed by 1 base and J by 5 bases, leaving 18 bases between them. Germline CDR1 reads DFQATT; CDR2 reads SNEGSKA (reference sequence). The CDR3 has 16 amino acids. This chain's CDR3 is CSARVKGQPRDQPQHF. DNA of the CDR3: TGCAGTGCTAGAGTCAAGGGGCAGCCTAGGGATCAGCCCCAGCATTTT.

This clonotype was seen more than once but under ten times. This chain links TRBV7-2 with TRBJ1-4; D is possibly TRBD1 (5 bases). Germline V gene data show CDR1 as SGHTA and CDR2 as FQGNSA. The CDR3 is made up of 15 amino acids. V lost 3 bases, J lost 8 bases, and 16 bases lay in between. This chain's CDR3 is CASSFPGRGGEKLFF. In DNA, the CDR3 is TGTGCCAGCAGCTTCCCCGGGAGGGGAGGAGAAAAACTGTTTTTT.

The gene calls are TRBV12-3 or TRBV12-4 and TRBJ1-2, with TRBD1 matching over 7 bases. Trimming at V came to 6 bases and at J to 0 bases, leaving 10 bases not matched to a gene. The CDR3 covers 16 residues. CDR3 region: CASRGTGVKANYGYTF. CDR3 bases: TGTGCCAGCAGAGGAACAGGGGTAAAAGCTAACTATGGCTACACCTTC.

This clonotype has just a few counts. The rearrangement links TRBV5-1 to TRBJ1-1; the D gene is possibly TRBD1 (5 bases). The V end was cut by 4 bases, the J end by 2 bases, with 12 bases between. The CDR3 covers 14 residues. The germline V gene encodes CDR1 SGHRS and CDR2 YFSETQ. CDR3 protein: CASSAGPDNTEAFF. The CDR3 region has the DNA TGCGCCAGCAGCGCGGGACCGGACAACACTGAAGCTTTCTTT.

The rearrangement uses TRBV29-1 and TRBJ2-5; D unresolved. Germline CDR1 SQVTM, CDR2 ANQGSEA. This CDR3 region has 13 residues. Trimming took 7 bases from V and 1 from J, leaving 13 bases between them. The CDR3 bases are TGCAGCGGTGCTTGGGCCCTCCAAGAGACCCAGTACTTC. Amino acids: CSGAWALQETQYF.

This chain connects TRBV29-1 to TRBJ2-5, with TRBD2 identical over 11 bases. The J call is uncertain, as TRBJ2-1 better fits the DNA end. Germline CDR1 reads SQVTM; CDR2 reads ANQGSEA. This CDR3 region has 14 residues. This CDR3 is CSVYGTSGHNEQFF. CDR3 DNA: TGCAGCGTTTACGGGACTAGCGGCCACAATGAGCAGTTCTTC.

The V and J genes are TRBV20-1 and TRBJ1-4; 12 bases match TRBD1. The CDR3 totals 15 residues. Trimming removed 0 bases from V and 8 bases from J; junction bases left unmatched: 4. CDR1 and CDR2 from the germline V gene are DFQATT and SNEGSKA (reference sequence). The CDR3 here is CSAREGTGGEEKLFF. As DNA, the CDR3 is TGCAGTGCTAGAGAGGGGACAGGGGGCGAAGAAAAACTGTTTTTT.